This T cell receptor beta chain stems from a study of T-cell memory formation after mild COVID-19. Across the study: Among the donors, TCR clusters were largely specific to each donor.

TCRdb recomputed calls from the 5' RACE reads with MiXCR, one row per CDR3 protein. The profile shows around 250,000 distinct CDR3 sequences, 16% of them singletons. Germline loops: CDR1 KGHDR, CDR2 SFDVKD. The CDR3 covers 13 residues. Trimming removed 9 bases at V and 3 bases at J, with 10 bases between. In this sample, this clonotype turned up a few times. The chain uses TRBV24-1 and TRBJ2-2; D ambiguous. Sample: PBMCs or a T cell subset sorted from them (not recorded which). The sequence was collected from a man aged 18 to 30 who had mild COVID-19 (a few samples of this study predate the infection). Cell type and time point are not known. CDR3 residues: CATRGQDTGELFF. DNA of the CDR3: TGTGCCACCCGTGGGCAAGACACCGGGGAGCTGTTTTTT.